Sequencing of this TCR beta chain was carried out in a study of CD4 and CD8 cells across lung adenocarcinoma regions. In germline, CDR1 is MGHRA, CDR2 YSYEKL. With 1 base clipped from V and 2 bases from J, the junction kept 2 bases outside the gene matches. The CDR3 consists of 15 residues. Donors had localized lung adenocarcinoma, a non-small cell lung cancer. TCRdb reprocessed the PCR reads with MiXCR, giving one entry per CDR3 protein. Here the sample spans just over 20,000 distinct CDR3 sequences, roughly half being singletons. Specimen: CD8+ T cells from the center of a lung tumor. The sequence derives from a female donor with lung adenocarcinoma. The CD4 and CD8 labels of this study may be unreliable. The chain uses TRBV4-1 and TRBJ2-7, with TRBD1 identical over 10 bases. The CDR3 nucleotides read TGCGCCAGCAGCCAAGGGGACAGGGGCCCCTACGAGCAGTACGTC. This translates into CASSQGDRGPYEQYV.